Described below is a single T cell receptor beta chain sequence and its context. This specimen comes from a study of identifying expanded T cells in peripheral blood. Data came from immunoSEQ multiplex PCR; TCRdb stores just in-frame clones and leaves some out. The sample carries 97,000 or so clones, around 88% recorded once. Germline-derived CDR1 and CDR2 are SGHTA and FQGNSA. The CDR3 sequence is 12 residues long. Trimming took 5 bases from V and 4 from J, leaving 9 bases between them. The V and J genes are TRBV7-2 and TRBJ2-7, with D unclear. This TCR came from a person aged 18-70 years in good health. Material for sequencing was blood. CDR3 bases: TGTGCCAGCAGCCCAACCCAGTACGAGCAGTACTTC. Translated: CASSPTQYEQYF.